Below, 31 T cell receptor beta chains from the same sample are listed, as sequenced in a study of beta chain features in type 1 diabetes. For these receptors, no antigen is known. All of the isolated RNA was reverse transcribed, so expressed TCRB transcripts were sequenced. TCRdb's table, derived via immunoSEQ multiplex PCR, lists solely in-frame clones and lacks some. The data show about 710,000 clones, about an eighth seen once. Notes on the study in general: Moderate yet significant TCRB CDR3 shortening was seen in Type 1 diabetes patients in all four CD4+ subsets.

Source material: naive CD4+ T cells from blood. All receptors come from a young man with type 1 diabetes.

The genes are TRBV6-5 and TRBJ2-5, with D uncertain. CDR3 length: 12 amino acids. Per the germline V gene, CDR1 is MNHEY and CDR2 is SVGAGI. Between the trimmed V and J ends, which lost 1 base and 7 bases, there was a span of 7 bases. The CDR3 nucleotides read TGTGCCAGCAGTTACTACCTAGGGACCCAGTACTTC. It translates to CASSYYLGTQYF.

This clone was counted a few times. DNA for the CDR3: TGCAGCGTTGTTAGCGGGGAGCCCGGGGAGCTGTTTTTT. This gives the protein CSVVSGEPGELFF. The J gene is TRBJ2-2, the V gene TRBV29-1; 8 nucleotides match TRBD2. Germline assignment: CDR1 SQVTM and CDR2 ANQGSEA. This CDR3 contains 13 residues. The V segment lost 4 bases and the J segment 6 bases; nucleotides outside the gene matches: 4.

This clone was counted a few times. V and J are TRBV29-1 and TRBJ2-4, with TRBD1 matching 9 bases. V gave up 8 bases and J gave up 6 bases; unmatched junction bases: 8. CDR1 and CDR2 from the germline V gene are SQVTM and ANQGSEA. The CDR3 is 13 residues long. The CDR3 here is CSTYDRGRNIQYF. As DNA, the CDR3 is TGCAGCACCTACGACAGGGGGAGAAACATTCAGTACTTC.

Worth noting for this clone: Different DNA sequences within this sample yield the same CDR3. The rearrangement uses TRBV28 and TRBJ2-2; D is uncertain. The V end was cut by 4 bases, the J end by 2 bases, with 8 bases between. The germline CDR1 and CDR2 sequences are MDHEN and SYDVKM. The CDR3 runs 14 residues. CDR3 region: CASSSPGNTGELFF. DNA for the CDR3: TGTGCCAGCAGTTCACCAGGAAACACCGGGGAGCTGTTTTTT.

There are a few counts of this clone. The J gene is TRBJ2-5, the V gene TRBV13; 7 bases line up with TRBD2. V lost 5 bases and J lost 5; bases outside the gene matches: 11. There are 15 residues in the CDR3. Germline loops: CDR1 PRHDT, CDR2 FYEKMQ (reference sequence). The CDR3 here is CASSPPWEGVETQYF. The CDR3, as DNA: TGTGCCAGCAGCCCCCCCTGGGAGGGTGTGGAGACCCAGTACTTC.

This clone was picked up a small number of times. The rearrangement links TRBV14 to TRBJ1-1; TRBD1 matches 7 bases. V was pared by 4 bases and J by 5 bases, with 10 bases of the junction left unmatched. The CDR3 spans 15 residues. Germline assignment: CDR1 SGHDN and CDR2 FVKESK. For the CDR3, the DNA is TGTGCCAGCAGCCGACGGACAGGCGGGGGGACTGAAGCTTTCTTT. The encoded protein is CASSRRTGGGTEAFF.

The rearrangement uses TRBV6-5 and TRBJ2-1; a possible D gene is TRBD2 (5 bases). V shed 0 bases and J shed 7 bases, with 10 bases lying between them. The germline V gene has CDR1 MNHEY and CDR2 SVGAGI. The CDR3 has 14 residues. This chain's CDR3 is CASSYSIASNEQFF. The CDR3 region has the DNA TGTGCCAGCAGTTACTCGATAGCGTCAAATGAGCAGTTCTTC.

In this sample, this clone turned up a few times. This chain connects TRBV7-2 to TRBJ1-2, with D uncertain. V lost 6 bases and J lost 1, with 15 bases in between. Germline CDR1 SGHTA, CDR2 FQGNSA. The CDR3 contains 15 residues. CDR3 sequence: CASRTGTEINYGYTF. Written as DNA, the CDR3 is TGTGCCAGCAGAACCGGAACAGAGATTAACTATGGCTACACCTTC.

Only a few counts were recorded for this clone. The genes are TRBV4-1 and TRBJ2-3; a possible D gene is TRBD1 (6 bases). The ends were cut back, 3 bases at V and 1 base at J, with 11 bases in the middle. CDR1 is MGHRA and CDR2 is YSYEKL in the germline V gene. This CDR3 is built from 15 residues. In DNA form, the CDR3 reads TGCGCCAGCAGCCACAGGGGCGGCCGCACAGATACGCAGTATTTT. Amino acids: CASSHRGGRTDTQYF.

This clone was picked up a small number of times. The chain combines TRBV10-3 with TRBJ2-7; D is possibly TRBD1 (5 bases). Trimming removed 0 bases from V and 2 bases from J, with 14 bases in between. The CDR3 totals 16 residues. Germline CDR1 ENHRY, CDR2 SYGVKD. The CDR3 is CAISESVRQGTYEQYF. In DNA form, the CDR3 reads TGTGCCATCAGTGAGTCGGTAAGGCAGGGCACCTACGAGCAGTACTTC.

This clone appeared once. The chain is built from TRBV2 and TRBJ1-2; possible D gene TRBD1, 6 bases. This CDR3 is built from 15 residues. Deletions cut 6 bases from V and 0 bases from J, with 14 bases between. The germline V gene encodes CDR1 SNHLY and CDR2 FYNNEI. For the CDR3, the DNA is TGTGCCAGCAGCGCGGACGGGGGGCCTAACTATGGCTACACCTTC. Its protein product is CASSADGGPNYGYTF.

This clone was seen a few times. This chain joins TRBV7-2 and TRBJ2-1, with 10 bases aligning to TRBD1. The CDR3 has 14 residues. Germline V gives CDR1 SGHTA, CDR2 FQGNSA. Germline trimming cut 5 bases from V and 4 bases from J; bases unmatched to any gene: 2. The CDR3 is CASSGQGDYNEQFF. The CDR3 region has the DNA TGTGCCAGCAGCGGACAGGGGGATTACAATGAGCAGTTCTTC.

The chain carries TRBV27 and TRBJ1-6, with D unclear. V was shortened by 1 base and J by 6 bases, with 10 bases between the two germline ends. Germline CDR1 and CDR2: MNHEY and SMNVEV (reference sequence). The CDR3 is made up of 15 amino acids. In DNA, the CDR3 is TGTGCCAGCAGTTTATATGCAGGAATTAATTCACCCCTCCACTTT. It is translated as CASSLYAGINSPLHF.

This clone appeared a few times. The V call is TRBV7-9, the J call TRBJ2-5, with TRBD2 matching 10 bases. The CDR3 runs 17 residues. The germline V gene encodes CDR1 SEHNR and CDR2 FQNEAQ (reference sequence). V shed 5 bases and J 2 bases; nucleotides not matched to a gene: 11. CDR3 sequence reads: CASSPASGRSGQETQYF. CDR3 DNA sequence: TGTGCCAGCAGCCCTGCTAGCGGGAGAAGCGGACAAGAGACCCAGTACTTC. Filled out from reference TRBV7-9 and TRBJ2-5, the complete variable domain reads DTGVSQNPRHKITKRGQNVTFRCDPISEHNRLYWYRQTLGQGPEFLTYFQNEAQLEKSRLLSDRFSAERPKGSFSTLEIQRTEQGDSAMYLCASSPASGRSGQETQYFGPGTRLLVL.

This clone was counted a few times. This chain links TRBV5-6 with TRBJ1-2; no firm D call. The CDR3 is 15 residues long. V shed 2 bases and J shed 3 bases, with 14 bases lying between them. The V gene's germline CDR1 is SGHDT and CDR2 YYEEEE. The CDR3 reads CASSLSGGRDYGYTF. CDR3 coding DNA: TGTGCCAGCAGCTTATCCGGAGGGCGAGACTATGGCTACACCTTC.

This clone was seen a handful of times. The chain couples TRBV7-2 to TRBJ1-2; 7 bases agree with TRBD1. CDR3 length: 14 residues. Unmatched junction bases numbered 7, after V lost 3 bases and J lost 6 bases. The germline V gene has CDR1 SGHTA and CDR2 FQGNSA. CDR3 sequence reads: CASSFQGELDGYTF. Here the CDR3 DNA reads TGTGCCAGCAGCTTCCAGGGGGAACTGGATGGCTACACCTTC.

The V call is TRBV10-2, the J call TRBJ1-2, with D tentatively TRBD1 (6 bases). This CDR3 spans 15 amino acids. V was cut by 7 bases and J by 0 bases, with 15 bases left in between. Germline values: CDR1 WSHSY, CDR2 SAAADI. The chain's CDR3 is CASTLEQGANYGYTF. The CDR3, as DNA: TGCGCCAGCACCCTCGAACAGGGAGCTAACTATGGCTACACCTTC.

This clone was observed a few times. The DNA of the CDR3 is TGTGCCTGGGGACCTTATACTAGCACAGATACGCAGTATTTT. Translated: CAWGPYTSTDTQYF. This chain links TRBV30 with TRBJ2-3; D unclear. The CDR3 has 14 amino acids. Between the trimmed V and J ends, which lost 5 bases and 0 bases, there was a span of 12 bases. Looked up from germline, CDR1 is GTSNPN and CDR2 is SVGIG (reference sequence).

The chain links TRBV30 to TRBJ1-5; maybe TRBD1 (5 bases). Looked up from germline, CDR1 is GTSNPN and CDR2 is SVGIG (reference sequence). V dropped 4 bases and J dropped 4 bases, with 11 bases sitting between them. The CDR3 covers 13 residues. The CDR3 loop is CAWNGGGNQPQHF. The CDR3 DNA sequence: TGTGCCTGGAACGGGGGGGGGAATCAGCCCCAGCATTTT. Supplemented by reference TRBV30 and TRBJ1-5, the full variable domain reads SQTIHQWPATLVQPVGSPLSLECTVEGTSNPNLYWYRQAAGRGLQLLFYSVGIGQISSEVPQNLSASRPQDRQFILSSKKLLLSDSGFYLCAWNGGGNQPQHFGDGTRLSIL.

The chain combines TRBV30 with TRBJ1-2; D unclear. This CDR3 is built from 12 residues. The V and J ends lost 0 bases and 5 bases respectively, with 7 bases between them. CDR1 GTSNPN and CDR2 SVGIG come from the germline V gene (reference sequence). Written as DNA, the CDR3 is TGTGCCTGGAGTGTTACTCGTTATGGCTACACCTTC. It encodes CAWSVTRYGYTF.

The rearrangement uses TRBV28 and TRBJ2-5; 13 bases map to TRBD2. With 5 bases clipped from V and 4 bases from J, the junction kept 4 bases outside the gene matches. There are 15 residues in the CDR3. Germline V gene lookup returns CDR1 MDHEN and CDR2 SYDVKM. CDR3 region: CASSRTSGSLETQYF. CDR3 nucleotide sequence: TGTGCCAGCAGTCGGACTAGCGGGAGTCTAGAGACCCAGTACTTC.

This chain uses TRBV6-5 with TRBJ2-3; D possibly corresponds to TRBD2 (7 bases). The V end was cut by 0 bases, the J end by 3 bases, with 13 bases between. Looked up from germline, CDR1 is MNHEY and CDR2 is SVGAGI. The CDR3 totals 16 residues. CDR3 sequence (DNA): TGTGCCAGCAGTTACTCGAAGAGGGGGGGGACAGATACGCAGTATTTT. It yields the protein CASSYSKRGGTDTQYF.

This clone was observed a handful of times. This chain links TRBV4-1 with TRBJ1-2, with D unresolved. Germline assignment: CDR1 MGHRA and CDR2 YSYEKL. This CDR3 is 15 amino acids long. V dropped 1 base and J dropped 3 bases, with 12 bases sitting between them. The CDR3 DNA follows: TGCGCCAGCAGCCAAGGGCCCTCCGGGGACTATGGCTACACCTTC. This sequence encodes CASSQGPSGDYGYTF.

This chain joins TRBV28 and TRBJ1-2; 10 positions agree with TRBD1. J gave up 8 bases and V 8 bases, and 11 bases lay outside the gene matches. The CDR3 has 14 amino acids. Germline CDR1 and CDR2: MDHEN and SYDVKM. CDR3 sequence reads: CASSTGGSVSGYTF. In nucleotides, the CDR3 is TGTGCCAGCTCGACAGGGGGCTCCGTTTCCGGCTACACCTTC.

The rearrangement joins TRBV10-1 to TRBJ2-1; no reliable D call. The germline CDR1 and CDR2 sequences are WNHNN and SYGVQD (reference sequence). The CDR3 runs to 13 residues. V lost 2 bases and J 3 bases, leaving 5 bases between the germline ends. The CDR3 nucleotides read TGCGCCAGCAGTGAGGGGTACTACAATGAGCAGTTCTTC. Protein product: CASSEGYYNEQFF.

This clone was picked up a small number of times. This chain connects TRBV5-6 to TRBJ2-3, with D possibly TRBD1 on 5 matching bases. This CDR3 spans 15 amino acids. V gave up 1 base and J gave up 6 bases, with 15 bases separating them. CDR1 is SGHDT, CDR2 YYEEEE, per germline. CDR3 in DNA: TGTGCCAGCAGCTTGAGGGGCCTTGGCTCGGATACGCAGTATTTT. Translating it yields CASSLRGLGSDTQYF.

This clone appeared many times. The chain is built from TRBV10-3 and TRBJ2-7; D is undetermined. Germline-derived CDR1 and CDR2 are ENHRY and SYGVKD. The CDR3 is 11 residues long. V lost 3 bases, J lost 4 bases, and 4 bases lay in between. The CDR3 DNA follows: TGTGCCATCAGTGATGCTTACGAGCAGTACTTC. Translated, it gives CAISDAYEQYF.

This chain uses TRBV9 with TRBJ2-3; D possibly corresponds to TRBD2 (5 bases). The V gene lost 1 base and the J gene lost 5 bases, with 14 bases spanning the gap. Germline CDR1 is SGDLS and CDR2 is YYNGEE. The CDR3 consists of 15 residues. CDR3 loop: CASSVNPARGDTQYF. The CDR3 DNA follows: TGTGCCAGCAGCGTAAACCCGGCTCGGGGAGATACGCAGTATTTT.

This clone was observed a handful of times. J is TRBJ1-5 and V is TRBV25-1, with D unresolved. CDR1 and CDR2 from the germline V gene are MGHDK and SYGVNS. V was shortened by 2 bases and J by 7 bases, with 6 bases between the two germline ends. This CDR3 has 12 residues. The CDR3 sequence is CASSEVGQPQHF. The CDR3 DNA is TGTGCCAGCAGTGAAGTCGGGCAGCCCCAGCATTTT.

This clone has only a few counts. The J gene is TRBJ1-4, the V gene TRBV4-3, with D tentatively TRBD1 (5 bases). V lost 4 bases and J 10 bases, leaving 16 bases between the germline ends. The CDR3 has 14 residues. Germline lookup yields CDR1 LGHNA and CDR2 YSLEER. CDR3 in amino acids: CASSPPRAGGKLFF. The CDR3 DNA reads as TGCGCCAGCAGCCCACCCAGGGCGGGGGGAAAACTGTTTTTT.

This clone came up a few times. V is TRBV9 and J is TRBJ1-2; D not resolved. The germline CDR1 and CDR2 sequences are SGDLS and YYNGEE. This CDR3 spans 13 amino acids. Trimming took 4 bases from V and 7 from J, leaving 14 bases between them. In DNA, the CDR3 is TGTGCCAGCAGCCCACCTTTAAAGTCTGGCTACACCTTC. Its protein product is CASSPPLKSGYTF.